This T cell receptor beta chain was sequenced in a study of cytomegalovirus exposure and HLA in healthy donors. In the case of this clone: Its specificity is not known.

Study-level results: It was in a later analysis that TCR association rates were seen to vary by HLA locus, highest for DRB1 and lowest for HLA-C. Among TCR sequences, most were rare, though some public TCRs appeared in many donors.

Per the germline V gene, CDR1 is GTSNPN and CDR2 is SVGIG (reference sequence). Trimming took 5 bases from V and 1 from J; bases not matched to a gene: 10. The CDR3 contains 16 residues. Primers included in the PCR were 60 Vbeta and 13 Jbeta primers. Profiling relied on immunoSEQ multiplex PCR, and the TCRdb table lists in-frame clones only, not all of them. The table shows some 150,000 clones, with 80% to 85% occurring only once. What was sequenced was PBMCs. The receptor's source is a woman aged 50 to 60 in good health and CMV-seropositive. J is TRBJ1-1 and V is TRBV30; the match to TRBD1 covers 10 bases. CDR3: CAWLTRQGAWNTEAFF. Here the CDR3 DNA reads TGTGCCTGGCTCACCCGACAGGGGGCTTGGAACACTGAAGCTTTCTTT.